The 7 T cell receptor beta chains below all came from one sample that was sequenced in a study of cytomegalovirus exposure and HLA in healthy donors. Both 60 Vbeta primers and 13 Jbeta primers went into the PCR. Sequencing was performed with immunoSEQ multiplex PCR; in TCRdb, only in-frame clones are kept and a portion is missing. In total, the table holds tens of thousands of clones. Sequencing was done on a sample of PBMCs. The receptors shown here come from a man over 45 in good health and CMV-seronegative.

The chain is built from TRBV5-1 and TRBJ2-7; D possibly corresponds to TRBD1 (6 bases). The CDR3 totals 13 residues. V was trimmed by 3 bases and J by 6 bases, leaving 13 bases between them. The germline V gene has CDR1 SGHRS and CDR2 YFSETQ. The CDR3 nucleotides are TGCGCCAGCAGCTCGGACAGTTTAATCGAGCAGTACTTC. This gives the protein CASSSDSLIEQYF. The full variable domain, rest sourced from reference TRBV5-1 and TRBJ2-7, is KAGVTQTPRYLIKTRGQQVTLSCSPISGHRSVSWYQQTPGQGLQFLFEYFSETQRNKGNFPGRFSGRQFSNSRSEMNVSTLELGDSALYLCASSSDSLIEQYFGPGTRLTVT.

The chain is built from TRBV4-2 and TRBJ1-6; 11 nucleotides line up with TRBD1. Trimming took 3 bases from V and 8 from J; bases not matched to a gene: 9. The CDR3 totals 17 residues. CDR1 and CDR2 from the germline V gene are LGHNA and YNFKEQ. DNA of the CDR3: TGTGCCAGCAGCCACTATCGAGCGGGACAGGGGGATTCACCCCTCCACTTT. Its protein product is CASSHYRAGQGDSPLHF.

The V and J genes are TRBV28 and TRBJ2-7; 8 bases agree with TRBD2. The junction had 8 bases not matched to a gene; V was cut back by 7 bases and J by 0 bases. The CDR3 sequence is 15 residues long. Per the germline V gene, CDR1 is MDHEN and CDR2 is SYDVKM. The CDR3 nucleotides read TGTGCCAGCACCCCCGGGAGGGTAAGCTCCTACGAGCAGTACTTC. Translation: CASTPGRVSSYEQYF.

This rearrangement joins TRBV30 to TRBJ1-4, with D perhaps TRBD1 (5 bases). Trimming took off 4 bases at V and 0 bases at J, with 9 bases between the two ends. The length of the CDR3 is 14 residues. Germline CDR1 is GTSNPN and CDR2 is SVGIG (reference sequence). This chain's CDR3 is CAWTGMATNEKLFF. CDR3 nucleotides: TGTGCCTGGACAGGGATGGCAACTAATGAAAAACTGTTTTTT.

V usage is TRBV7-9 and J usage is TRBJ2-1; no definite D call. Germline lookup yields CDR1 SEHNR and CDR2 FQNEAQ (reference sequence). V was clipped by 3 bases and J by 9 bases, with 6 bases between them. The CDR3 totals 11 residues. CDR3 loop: CASSLASEQFF. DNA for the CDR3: TGTGCCAGCAGCTTGGCTTCTGAGCAGTTCTTC.

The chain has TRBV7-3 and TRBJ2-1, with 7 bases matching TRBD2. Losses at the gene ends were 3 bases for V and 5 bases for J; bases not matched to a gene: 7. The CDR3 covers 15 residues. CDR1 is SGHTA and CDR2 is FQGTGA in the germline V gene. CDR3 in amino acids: CASSLGLPPNNEQFF. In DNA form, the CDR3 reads TGTGCCAGCAGCTTGGGACTACCCCCGAACAATGAGCAGTTCTTC.

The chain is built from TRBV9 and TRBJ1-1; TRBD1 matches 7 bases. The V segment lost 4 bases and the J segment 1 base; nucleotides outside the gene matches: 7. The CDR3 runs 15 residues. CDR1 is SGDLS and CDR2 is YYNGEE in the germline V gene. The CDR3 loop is CASSPWDSGNTEAFF. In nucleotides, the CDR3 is TGTGCCAGCAGCCCCTGGGACAGTGGGAACACTGAAGCTTTCTTT.